A single sample is the source of the 17 T cell receptor beta chains below, sequenced in a study of vaccination and CD4 T cells after COVID-19. The treatment is: approximately 11-day PBMC culture with coronavirus spike peptide pools or control peptides (ViraFEST assay). Antigen specificity for these receptors is unknown. Scientists ran DNA taken from cultured CD4+ T cells through the Oncomine TCR Beta short-read assay for sequencing. Via MiXCR, TCRdb re-called the PCR reads, giving one row per CDR3 protein. The sample lists about 12,000 distinct CDR3 sequences, approximately 60% occurring once. Sequenced: CD4+ T cells from blood, cultured in vitro. The receptor source for this set is a human donor who had recovered from COVID-19.

The chain links TRBV6-2 or TRBV6-3 to TRBJ1-2; 7 bases are shared with TRBD1. This CDR3 is 14 amino acids long. In germline, CDR1 is MNHEY, CDR2 SVGEGT. The V segment lost 6 bases and the J segment 2 bases; nucleotides outside the gene matches: 6. CDR3 in amino acids: CASRLQGTNYGYTF. The CDR3 DNA is TGTGCCAGCAGATTACAGGGGACCAACTATGGCTACACCTTC.

The rearrangement links TRBV29-1 to TRBJ2-3, with 9 bases matching TRBD1. The CDR3 loop spans 13 amino acids. The germline gives CDR1 SQVTM, CDR2 ANQGSEA. Trimming took 7 bases from V and 1 from J; bases not matched to a gene: 3. The CDR3 spells CSARTGGTDTQYF. The DNA for the CDR3 is TGCAGCGCGCGGACAGGGGGCACAGATACGCAGTATTTT.

The rearrangement uses TRBV3-1 and TRBJ2-7; D is unclear. Trimming took off 4 bases at V and 0 bases at J, with 7 bases between the two ends. This CDR3 comprises 13 residues. The germline V gene has CDR1 LGHDT and CDR2 YNNKEL (reference sequence). CDR3 region: CASSPGNSYEQYF. As DNA, the CDR3 is TGTGCCAGCAGCCCGGGTAACTCCTACGAGCAGTACTTC.

This clonotype was seen a handful of times. J is TRBJ1-5 and V is TRBV6-1; D not resolved. The CDR3 contains 17 residues. Trimming left V 0 bases short and J 1 base short, with 13 bases between. Looked up from germline, CDR1 is MNHNS and CDR2 is SASEGT. The CDR3 reads CASSEAPTSQSNQPQHF. The CDR3 coding sequence is TGTGCCAGCAGTGAAGCGCCTACCTCTCAAAGCAATCAGCCCCAGCATTTT.

A few counts support this clonotype. This chain joins TRBV28 and TRBJ1-6; possibly TRBD1 for D (6 bases). Trimming removed 3 bases at V and 6 bases at J, with 15 bases between. The CDR3 is 16 residues long. Germline V gives CDR1 MDHEN, CDR2 SYDVKM. The DNA for the CDR3 is TGTGCCAGCAGTTTGTCGGCAGGGGTACGTAATTCACCCCTCCACTTT. Residues: CASSLSAGVRNSPLHF.

The chain employs TRBV15 and TRBJ2-5, with 8 bases aligning to TRBD2. CDR1 is LNHNV and CDR2 is YYDKDF in the germline V gene (reference sequence). CDR3 size: 18 residues. V gave up 3 bases and J gave up 2 bases; unmatched junction bases: 14. The CDR3 spells CATSSGYSRGRNQETQYF. For the CDR3, the DNA is TGTGCCACCAGCAGTGGGTATAGTCGCGGGAGGAATCAAGAGACCCAGTACTTC. The complete variable domain, with remaining parts taken from reference TRBV15 and TRBJ2-5, reads DAMVIQNPRYQVTQFGKPVTLSCSQTLNHNVMYWYQQKSSQAPKLLFHYYDKDFNNEADTPDNFQSRRPNTSFCFLDIRSPGLGDTAMYLCATSSGYSRGRNQETQYFGPGTRLLVL.

This clonotype ranks as medium-sized (0.01 to 0.1%). This chain uses TRBV2 with TRBJ1-6, with TRBD1 identical over 8 bases. J gave up 9 bases and V 4 bases, and 8 bases lay outside the gene matches. Germline loops: CDR1 SNHLY, CDR2 FYNNEI. The CDR3 covers 15 residues. CDR3 in amino acids: CASSVNTGGVSPLHF. CDR3 DNA sequence: TGTGCCAGCAGTGTGAACACAGGGGGAGTTTCACCCCTCCACTTT.

This clonotype was counted only a few times. This chain links TRBV20-1 with TRBJ2-2; 8 bases line up with TRBD1. The germline CDR1 and CDR2 sequences are DFQATT and SNEGSKA (reference sequence). V shed 0 bases and J 3 bases; nucleotides not matched to a gene: 6. The CDR3 has 16 amino acids. CDR3 nucleotide sequence: TGCAGTGCTAGAGATGACGTCAGGGGGCACACCGGGGAGCTGTTTTTT. It encodes CSARDDVRGHTGELFF.

CDR3 sequence: CASSPNSSGNTIYF. CDR3 sequence (DNA): TGTGCCAGTAGTCCCAACAGCTCTGGAAACACCATATATTTT. The chain couples TRBV19 to TRBJ1-3; D not certain. V dropped 5 bases and J dropped 0 bases, with 8 bases sitting between them. Germline CDR1 and CDR2: LNHDA and SQIVND (reference sequence). This CDR3 has 14 amino acids.

This clonotype was found a few times. The chain joins TRBV6-2 or TRBV6-3 to TRBJ1-1; D remains unclear. V was trimmed by 7 bases and J by 5 bases, leaving 14 bases between them. CDR3 length equals 13 residues. CDR1 and CDR2 from the germline V gene are MNHEY and SVGEGT. The CDR3 sequence: CASTRIVETEAFF. Here the CDR3 DNA reads TGTGCCAGCACTCGAATCGTGGAAACTGAAGCTTTCTTT.

This clonotype is categorized as medium-sized. The chain couples TRBV6-1 to TRBJ1-1, with no clear D. This CDR3 spans 11 amino acids. V dropped 6 bases and J dropped 11 bases, with 13 bases sitting between them. In germline, CDR1 is MNHNS, CDR2 SASEGT. The CDR3 reads CASSSRSTAFF. The CDR3 nucleotides are TGTGCCAGCAGCTCCCGATCGACGGCTTTCTTT.

This chain connects TRBV20-1 to TRBJ2-3; 7 positions agree with TRBD2. In germline, CDR1 is DFQATT, CDR2 SNEGSKA (reference sequence). The length of the CDR3 is 14 residues. Losses at the gene ends were 1 base for V and 4 bases for J; bases not matched to a gene: 5. CDR3 amino acids: CSARAGGSSDTQYF. CDR3 coding DNA: TGCAGTGCTAGAGCGGGAGGTAGTTCAGATACGCAGTATTTT.

This chain joins TRBV20-1 and TRBJ2-3; TRBD2 might be the D (5 bases). There are 14 residues in the CDR3. The germline V gene encodes CDR1 DFQATT and CDR2 SNEGSKA (reference sequence). CDR3 in DNA: TGCAGCGGTGGTAGACTACCTCCTCCAGATACGCAGTATTTT. Protein product: CSGGRLPPPDTQYF.

This clonotype has only a few counts. This chain links TRBV19 with TRBJ1-1; D ambiguous. The CDR3 runs to 13 residues. Looked up from germline, CDR1 is LNHDA and CDR2 is SQIVND (reference sequence). Trimming stripped 5 bases from V and 1 base from J, with 8 bases between. CDR3 residues: CASSSRSNTEAFF. In DNA form, the CDR3 reads TGTGCCAGTAGTTCAAGATCGAACACTGAAGCTTTCTTT.

CDR3 region: CSATLQGLQETQYF. CDR3 bases: TGCAGTGCTACTCTGCAGGGACTCCAAGAGACCCAGTACTTC. V is TRBV20-1 and J is TRBJ2-5, with D maybe TRBD2 (6 bases). Germline lookup yields CDR1 DFQATT and CDR2 SNEGSKA (reference sequence). This CDR3 has 14 amino acids. Trimming left V 4 bases short and J 1 base short, with 13 bases between.

This chain uses TRBV27 with TRBJ2-7, with D possibly being TRBD1 (6 bases). This CDR3 has 13 amino acids. With 6 bases removed from V and 2 bases from J, the gap between germline ends came to 11 bases. Per the germline V gene, CDR1 is MNHEY and CDR2 is SMNVEV (reference sequence). The CDR3 nucleotides read TGTGCCAGCAGGAAAACAGGGCCCTACGAGCAGTACTTC. It specifies CASRKTGPYEQYF.

This sequence joins TRBV2 and TRBJ2-4, with 8 bases fitting TRBD1. V gave up 4 bases and J gave up 1 base; unmatched junction bases: 12. Germline CDR1 SNHLY, CDR2 FYNNEI. This CDR3 comprises 18 residues. The CDR3 loop reads CASSGGRGLNEAKNIQYF. The CDR3, as DNA: TGTGCCAGCAGTGGTGGCAGGGGGCTAAACGAGGCCAAAAACATTCAGTACTTC.